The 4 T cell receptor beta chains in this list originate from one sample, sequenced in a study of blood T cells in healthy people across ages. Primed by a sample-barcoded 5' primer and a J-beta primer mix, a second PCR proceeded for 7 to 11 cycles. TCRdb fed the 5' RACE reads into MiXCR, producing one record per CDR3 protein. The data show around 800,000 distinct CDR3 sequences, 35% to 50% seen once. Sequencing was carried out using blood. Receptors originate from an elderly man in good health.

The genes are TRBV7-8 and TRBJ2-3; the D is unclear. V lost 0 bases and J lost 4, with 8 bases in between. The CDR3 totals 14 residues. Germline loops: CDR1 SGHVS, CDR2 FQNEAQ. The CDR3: CASSLAVRSDTQYF. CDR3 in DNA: TGTGCCAGCAGCTTAGCGGTTAGGTCAGATACGCAGTATTTT.

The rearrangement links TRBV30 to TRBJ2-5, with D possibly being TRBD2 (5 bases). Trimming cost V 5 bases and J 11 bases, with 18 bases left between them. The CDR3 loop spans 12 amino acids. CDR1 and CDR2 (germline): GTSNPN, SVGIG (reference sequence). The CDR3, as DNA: TGTGCCTGGGGCCCCACTAGATCTGAGCAGTACTTC. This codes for CAWGPTRSEQYF.

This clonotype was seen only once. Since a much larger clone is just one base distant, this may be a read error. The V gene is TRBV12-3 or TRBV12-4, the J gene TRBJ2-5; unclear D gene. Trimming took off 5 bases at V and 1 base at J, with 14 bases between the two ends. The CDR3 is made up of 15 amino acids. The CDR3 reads CASSQPGYLQETQYF. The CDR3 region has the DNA TGTGCCAGCAGTCAACCAGGATACCTCCAAGAGACCCAGTACTTC.

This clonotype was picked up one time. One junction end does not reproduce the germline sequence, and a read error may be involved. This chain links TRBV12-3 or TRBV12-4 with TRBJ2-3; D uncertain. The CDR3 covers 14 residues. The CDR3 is CASSRALSADAQYF. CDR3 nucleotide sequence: TGTGCCAGCAGTAGGGCGCTGAGCGCAGATGCGCAGTATTTT.